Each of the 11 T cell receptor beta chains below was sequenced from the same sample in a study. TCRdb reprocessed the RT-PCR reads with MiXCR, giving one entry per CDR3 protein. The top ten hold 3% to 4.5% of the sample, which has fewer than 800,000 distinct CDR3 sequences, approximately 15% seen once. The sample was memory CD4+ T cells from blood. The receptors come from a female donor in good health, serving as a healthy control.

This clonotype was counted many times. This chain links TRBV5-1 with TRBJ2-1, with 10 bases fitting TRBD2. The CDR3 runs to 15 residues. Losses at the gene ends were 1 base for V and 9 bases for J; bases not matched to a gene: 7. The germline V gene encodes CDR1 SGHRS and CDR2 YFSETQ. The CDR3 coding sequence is TGCGCCAGCAGCTTGTCCCTAGCGGGAGAAGGTGAGCAGTTCTTC. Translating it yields CASSLSLAGEGEQFF.

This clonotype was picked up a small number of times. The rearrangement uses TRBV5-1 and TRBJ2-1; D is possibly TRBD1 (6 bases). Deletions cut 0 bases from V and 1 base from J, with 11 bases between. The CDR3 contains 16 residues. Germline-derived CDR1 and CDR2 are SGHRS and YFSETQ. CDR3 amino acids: CASSLGQVGSYNEQFF. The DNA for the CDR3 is TGCGCCAGCAGCTTGGGACAGGTTGGGTCCTACAATGAGCAGTTCTTC.

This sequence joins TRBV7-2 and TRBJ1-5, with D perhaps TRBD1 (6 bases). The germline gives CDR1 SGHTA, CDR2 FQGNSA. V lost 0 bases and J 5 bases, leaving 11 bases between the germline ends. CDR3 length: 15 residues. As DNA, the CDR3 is TGTGCCAGCAGCTTAGCCCCTACAGGGTATCAGCCCCAGCATTTT. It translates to CASSLAPTGYQPQHF.

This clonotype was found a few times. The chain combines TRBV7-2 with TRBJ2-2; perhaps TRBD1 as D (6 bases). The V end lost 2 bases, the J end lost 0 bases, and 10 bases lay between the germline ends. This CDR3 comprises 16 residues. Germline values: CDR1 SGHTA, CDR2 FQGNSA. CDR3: CASSLYRTANTGELFF. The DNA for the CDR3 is TGTGCCAGCAGCTTATATAGGACAGCGAACACCGGGGAGCTGTTTTTT.

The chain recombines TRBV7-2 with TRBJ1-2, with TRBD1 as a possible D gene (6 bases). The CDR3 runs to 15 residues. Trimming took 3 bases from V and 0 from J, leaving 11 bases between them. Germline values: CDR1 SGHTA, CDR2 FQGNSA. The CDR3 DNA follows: TGTGCCAGCAGCTTCCAGGGGCCCCCTAACTATGGCTACACCTTC. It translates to CASSFQGPPNYGYTF. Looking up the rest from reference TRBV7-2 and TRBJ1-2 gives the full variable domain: GAGVSQSPSNKVTEKGKDVELRCDPISGHTALYWYRQSLGQGLEFLIYFQGNSAPDKSGLPSDRFSAERTGGSVSTLTIQRTQQEDSAVYLCASSFQGPPNYGYTFGSGTRLTVV.

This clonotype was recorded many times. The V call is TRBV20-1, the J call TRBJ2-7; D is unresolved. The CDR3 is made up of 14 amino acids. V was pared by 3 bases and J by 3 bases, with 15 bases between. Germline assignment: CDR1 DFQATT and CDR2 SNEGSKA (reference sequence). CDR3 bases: TGCAGTGCTAGGACCATACTGAAAAACTACGAGCAGTACTTC. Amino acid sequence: CSARTILKNYEQYF.

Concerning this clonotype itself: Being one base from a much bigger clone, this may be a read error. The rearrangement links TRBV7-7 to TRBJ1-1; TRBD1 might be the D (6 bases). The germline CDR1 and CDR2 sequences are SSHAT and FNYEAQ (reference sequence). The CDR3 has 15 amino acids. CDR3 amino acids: CASSPCTGSGTEAFF. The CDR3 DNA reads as TGTGCTAGCAGCCCCTGTACAGGGTCTGGTACTGAAGCTTTCTTT. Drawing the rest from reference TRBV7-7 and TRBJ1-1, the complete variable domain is GAGVSQSPRYKVTKRGQDVTLRCDPISSHATLYWYQQALGQGPEFLTYFNYEAQPDKSGLPSDRFSAERPEGSISTLTIQRTEQRDSAMYRCASSPCTGSGTEAFFGQGTRLTVV.

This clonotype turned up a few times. In nucleotides, the CDR3 is TGCGCCAGCAGACCGCAGACAGCTAACTATGGCTACACCTTC. This translates into CASRPQTANYGYTF. This chain joins TRBV5-1 and TRBJ1-2; TRBD1 is a possible D gene (5 bases). The length of the CDR3 is 14 residues. Trimming removed 5 bases from V and 0 bases from J, with 11 bases in between. Per germline, CDR1 SGHRS and CDR2 YFSETQ.

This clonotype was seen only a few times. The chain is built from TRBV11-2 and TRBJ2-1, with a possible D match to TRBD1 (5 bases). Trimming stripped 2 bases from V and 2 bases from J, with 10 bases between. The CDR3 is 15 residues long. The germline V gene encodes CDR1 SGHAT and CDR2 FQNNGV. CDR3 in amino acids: CASSLQGTAYNEQFF. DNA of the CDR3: TGTGCCAGCAGCTTACAGGGTACGGCCTACAATGAGCAGTTCTTC.

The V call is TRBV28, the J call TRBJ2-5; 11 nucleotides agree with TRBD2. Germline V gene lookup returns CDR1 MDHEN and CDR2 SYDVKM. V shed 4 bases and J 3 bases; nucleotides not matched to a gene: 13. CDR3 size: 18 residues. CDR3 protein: CASSYLGLAGGTKETQYF. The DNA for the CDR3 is TGTGCCAGCAGTTACCTAGGGCTAGCGGGAGGAACGAAAGAGACCCAGTACTTC.

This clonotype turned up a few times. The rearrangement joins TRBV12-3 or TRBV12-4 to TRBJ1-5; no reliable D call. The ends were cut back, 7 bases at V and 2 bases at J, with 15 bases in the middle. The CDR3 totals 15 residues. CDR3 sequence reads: CASTPDGLGNQPQHF. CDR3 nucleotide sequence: TGTGCCAGCACACCCGACGGATTGGGCAATCAGCCCCAGCATTTT.